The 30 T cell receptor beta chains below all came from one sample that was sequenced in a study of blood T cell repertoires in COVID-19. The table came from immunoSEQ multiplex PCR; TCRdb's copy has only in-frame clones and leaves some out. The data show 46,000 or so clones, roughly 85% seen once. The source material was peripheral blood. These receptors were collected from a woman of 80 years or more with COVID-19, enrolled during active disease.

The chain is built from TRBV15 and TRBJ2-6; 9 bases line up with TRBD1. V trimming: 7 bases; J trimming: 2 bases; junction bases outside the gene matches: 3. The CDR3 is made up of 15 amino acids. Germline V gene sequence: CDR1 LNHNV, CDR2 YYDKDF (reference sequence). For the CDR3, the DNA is TGTGCCACCAAGAGACAGGGGGCTGGGGCCAACGTCCTGACTTTC. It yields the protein CATKRQGAGANVLTF.

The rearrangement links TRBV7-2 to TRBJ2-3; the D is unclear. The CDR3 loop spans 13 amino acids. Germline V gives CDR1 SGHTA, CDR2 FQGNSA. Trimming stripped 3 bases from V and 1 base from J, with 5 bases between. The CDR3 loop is CASSLERTDTQYF. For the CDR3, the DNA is TGTGCCAGCAGCTTGGAGCGCACAGATACGCAGTATTTT.

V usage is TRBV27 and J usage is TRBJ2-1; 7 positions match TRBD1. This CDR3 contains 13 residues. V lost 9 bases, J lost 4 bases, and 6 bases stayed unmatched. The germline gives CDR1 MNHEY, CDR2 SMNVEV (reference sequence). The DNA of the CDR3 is TGTGCCAGTACAGGGGCTCCATACAATGAGCAGTTCTTC. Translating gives CASTGAPYNEQFF.

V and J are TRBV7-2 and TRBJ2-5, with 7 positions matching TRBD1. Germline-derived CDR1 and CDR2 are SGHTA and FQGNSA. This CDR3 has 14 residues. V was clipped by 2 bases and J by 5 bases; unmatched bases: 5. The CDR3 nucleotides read TGTGCCAGCAGCTTACGGAGCAGGGGGGAGACCCAGTACTTC. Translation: CASSLRSRGETQYF.

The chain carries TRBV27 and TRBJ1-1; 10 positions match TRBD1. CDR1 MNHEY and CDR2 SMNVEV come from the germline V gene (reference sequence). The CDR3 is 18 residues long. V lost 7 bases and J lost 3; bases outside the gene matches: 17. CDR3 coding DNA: TGTGCCAGCACCGGTTTTGAGGAAGACAGGGGGCCGGACACTGAAGCTTTCTTT. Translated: CASTGFEEDRGPDTEAFF.

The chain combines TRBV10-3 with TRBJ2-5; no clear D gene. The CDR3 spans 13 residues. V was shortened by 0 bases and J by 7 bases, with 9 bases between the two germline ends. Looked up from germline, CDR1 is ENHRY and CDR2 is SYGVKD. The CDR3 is CAISESEIGTQYF. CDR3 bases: TGTGCCATCAGTGAGTCGGAGATAGGGACCCAGTACTTC.

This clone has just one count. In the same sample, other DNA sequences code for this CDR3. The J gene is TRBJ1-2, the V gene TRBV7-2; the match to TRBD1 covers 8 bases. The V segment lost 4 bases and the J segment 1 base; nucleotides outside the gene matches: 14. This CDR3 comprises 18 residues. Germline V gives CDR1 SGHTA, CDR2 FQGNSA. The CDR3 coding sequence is TGTGCCAGCAGCTCAAGAAGACGGACAGGGAGGGATAACTATGGCTACACCTTC. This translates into CASSSRRRTGRDNYGYTF.

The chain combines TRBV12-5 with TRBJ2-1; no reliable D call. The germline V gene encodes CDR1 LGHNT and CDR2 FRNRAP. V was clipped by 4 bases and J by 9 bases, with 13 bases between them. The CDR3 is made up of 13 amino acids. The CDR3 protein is CASGSLSAGEQFF. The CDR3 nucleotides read TGTGCTAGTGGTTCCCTGAGTGCCGGTGAGCAGTTCTTC.

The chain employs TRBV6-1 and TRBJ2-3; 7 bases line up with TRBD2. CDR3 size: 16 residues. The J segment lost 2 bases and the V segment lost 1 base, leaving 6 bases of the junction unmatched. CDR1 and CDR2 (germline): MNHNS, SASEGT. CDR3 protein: CASSEGTRRNTDTQYF. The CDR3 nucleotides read TGTGCCAGCAGTGAAGGGACTAGGAGGAACACAGATACGCAGTATTTT.

The CDR3 sequence: CASSVAGDRGQETQYF. The CDR3 DNA sequence: TGTGCCAGCAGCGTAGCCGGGGACAGGGGGCAAGAGACCCAGTACTTC. The V and J genes are TRBV9 and TRBJ2-5; 11 bases fit TRBD1. The CDR3 has 16 amino acids. V trimming: 0 bases; J trimming: 2 bases; junction bases outside the gene matches: 3. Per germline, CDR1 SGDLS and CDR2 YYNGEE.

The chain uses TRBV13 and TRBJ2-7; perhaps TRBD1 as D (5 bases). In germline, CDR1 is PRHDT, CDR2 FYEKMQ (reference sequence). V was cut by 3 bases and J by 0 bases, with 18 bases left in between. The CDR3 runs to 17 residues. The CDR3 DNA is TGTGCCAGCAGCTTGGGGCTTTTTGCGGAGAGCTCCTACGAGCAGTACTTC. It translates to CASSLGLFAESSYEQYF.

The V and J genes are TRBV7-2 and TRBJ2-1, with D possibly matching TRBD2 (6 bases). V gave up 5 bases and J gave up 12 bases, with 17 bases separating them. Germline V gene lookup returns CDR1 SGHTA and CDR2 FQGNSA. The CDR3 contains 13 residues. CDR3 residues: CASSARLDTWQFF. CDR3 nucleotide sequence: TGTGCCAGCAGCGCCCGACTAGACACGTGGCAGTTCTTC.

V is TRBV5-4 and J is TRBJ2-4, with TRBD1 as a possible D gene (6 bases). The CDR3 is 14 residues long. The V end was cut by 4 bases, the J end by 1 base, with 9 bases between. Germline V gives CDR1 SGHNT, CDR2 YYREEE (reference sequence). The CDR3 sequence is CASSAQGAKNIQYF. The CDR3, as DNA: TGTGCCAGCAGCGCACAGGGCGCCAAAAACATTCAGTACTTC.

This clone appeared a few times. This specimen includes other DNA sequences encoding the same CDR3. The CDR3 here is CASSYTSGTYNEQFF. The CDR3 coding sequence is TGTGCCAGCAGTTATACTAGCGGGACATACAATGAGCAGTTCTTC. The rearrangement joins TRBV11-2 to TRBJ2-1, with 10 bases identical to TRBD2. V was clipped by 6 bases and J by 4 bases; unmatched bases: 6. Germline CDR1 is SGHAT and CDR2 is FQNNGV. The CDR3 covers 15 residues.

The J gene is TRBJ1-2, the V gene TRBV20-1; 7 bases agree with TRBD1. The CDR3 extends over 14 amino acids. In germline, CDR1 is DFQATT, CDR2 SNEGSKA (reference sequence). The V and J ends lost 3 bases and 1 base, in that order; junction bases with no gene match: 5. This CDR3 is CSASGQGVNYGYTF. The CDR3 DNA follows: TGCAGTGCTAGTGGCCAGGGGGTTAACTATGGCTACACCTTC.

CDR3 in amino acids: CATSSGFGQGLGDEQYF. The CDR3 DNA is TGTGCCACCAGCAGCGGATTTGGGCAGGGCTTAGGCGACGAGCAGTACTTC. V usage is TRBV15 and J usage is TRBJ2-7, with D possibly matching TRBD1 (5 bases). Germline V gene data show CDR1 as LNHNV and CDR2 as YYDKDF (reference sequence). This CDR3 has 17 residues. The ends were cut back, 3 bases at V and 5 bases at J, with 23 bases in the middle.

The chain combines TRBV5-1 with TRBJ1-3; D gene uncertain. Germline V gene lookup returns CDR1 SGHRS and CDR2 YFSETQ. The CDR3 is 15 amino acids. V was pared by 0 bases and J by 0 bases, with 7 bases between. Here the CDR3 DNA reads TGCGCCAGCAGCTTGGGACACAGCTCTGGAAACACCATATATTTT. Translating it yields CASSLGHSSGNTIYF.

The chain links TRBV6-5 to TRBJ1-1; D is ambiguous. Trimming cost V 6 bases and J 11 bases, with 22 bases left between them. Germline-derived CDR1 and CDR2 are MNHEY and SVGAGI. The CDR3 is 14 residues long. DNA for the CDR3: TGTGCCAGCAGACCTTCCACCGGGGTTCGAACGGCTTTCTTT. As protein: CASRPSTGVRTAFF.

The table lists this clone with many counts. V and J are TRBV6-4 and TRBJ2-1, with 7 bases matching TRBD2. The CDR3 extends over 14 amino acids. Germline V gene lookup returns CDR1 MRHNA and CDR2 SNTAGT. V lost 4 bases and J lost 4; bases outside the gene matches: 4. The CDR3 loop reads CASSGRAGYNEQFF. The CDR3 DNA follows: TGTGCCAGCAGTGGCCGAGCGGGGTACAATGAGCAGTTCTTC.

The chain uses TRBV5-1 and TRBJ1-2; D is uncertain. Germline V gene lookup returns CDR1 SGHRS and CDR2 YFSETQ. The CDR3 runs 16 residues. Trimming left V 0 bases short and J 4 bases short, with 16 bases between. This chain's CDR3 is CASSLGDVGAGYGYTF. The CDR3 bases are TGCGCCAGCAGCTTGGGTGACGTGGGCGCGGGCTATGGCTACACCTTC. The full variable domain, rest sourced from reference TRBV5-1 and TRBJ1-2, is KAGVTQTPRYLIKTRGQQVTLSCSPISGHRSVSWYQQTPGQGLQFLFEYFSETQRNKGNFPGRFSGRQFSNSRSEMNVSTLELGDSALYLCASSLGDVGAGYGYTFGSGTRLTVV.

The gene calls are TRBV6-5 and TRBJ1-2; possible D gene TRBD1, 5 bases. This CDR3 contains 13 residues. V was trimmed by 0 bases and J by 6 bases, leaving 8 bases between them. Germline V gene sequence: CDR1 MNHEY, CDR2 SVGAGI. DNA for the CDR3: TGTGCCAGCAGTTACTCGCTCAGGGATGGCTACACCTTC. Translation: CASSYSLRDGYTF.

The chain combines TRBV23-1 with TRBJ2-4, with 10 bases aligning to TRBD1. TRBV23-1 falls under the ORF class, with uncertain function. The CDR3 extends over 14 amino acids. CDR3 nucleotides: TGCGTCCTTCATGGGACAGGGGACAAAAACATTCAGTACTTC. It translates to CVLHGTGDKNIQYF.

The CDR3 nucleotides read TGTGCCACGAAGAGGCTAAGGAATGAAAAACTGTTTTTT. It yields the protein CATKRLRNEKLFF. The chain carries TRBV12-3 or TRBV12-4 and TRBJ1-4, with D unresolved. The germline V and J ends were trimmed by 10 bases and 5 bases, with 14 bases remaining between them. This CDR3 spans 13 amino acids.

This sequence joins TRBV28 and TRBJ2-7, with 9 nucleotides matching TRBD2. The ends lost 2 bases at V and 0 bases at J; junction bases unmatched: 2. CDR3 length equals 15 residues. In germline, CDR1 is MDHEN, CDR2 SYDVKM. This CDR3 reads CASSLILAGSYEQYF. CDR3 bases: TGTGCCAGCAGTTTAATACTAGCGGGCTCCTACGAGCAGTACTTC. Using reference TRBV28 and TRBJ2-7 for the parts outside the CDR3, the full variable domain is DVKVTQSSRYLVKRTGEKVFLECVQDMDHENMFWYRQDPGLGLRLIYFSYDVKMKEKGDIPEGYSVSREKKERFSLILESASTNQTSMYLCASSLILAGSYEQYFGPGTRLTVT.

This CDR3 is CAISATEMNTEAFF. CDR3 in DNA: TGTGCCATCAGTGCGACAGAAATGAACACTGAAGCTTTCTTT. The chain couples TRBV10-3 to TRBJ1-1; a weak D match, TRBD1 (5 bases). V was trimmed by 4 bases and J by 0 bases, leaving 9 bases between them. The length of the CDR3 is 14 residues. Germline-derived CDR1 and CDR2 are ENHRY and SYGVKD.

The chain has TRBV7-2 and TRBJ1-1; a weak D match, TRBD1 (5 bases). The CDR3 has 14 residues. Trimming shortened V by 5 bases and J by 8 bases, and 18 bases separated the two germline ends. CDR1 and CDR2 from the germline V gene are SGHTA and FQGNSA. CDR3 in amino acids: CASSPRGGEGEAFF. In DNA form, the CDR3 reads TGTGCCAGCAGCCCCCGGGGGGGGGAGGGGGAAGCTTTCTTT.

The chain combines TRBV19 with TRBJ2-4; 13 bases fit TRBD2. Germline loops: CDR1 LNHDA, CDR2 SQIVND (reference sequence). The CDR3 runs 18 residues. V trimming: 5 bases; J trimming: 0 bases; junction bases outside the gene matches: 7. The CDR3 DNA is TGTGCCAGTAGTTCGGGACTAGCGGGACCGATAGCCAAAAACATTCAGTACTTC. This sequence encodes CASSSGLAGPIAKNIQYF.

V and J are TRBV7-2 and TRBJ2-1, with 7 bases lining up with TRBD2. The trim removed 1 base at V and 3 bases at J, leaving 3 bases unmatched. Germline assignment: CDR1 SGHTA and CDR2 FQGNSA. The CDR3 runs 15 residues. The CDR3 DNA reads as TGTGCCAGCAGCTTAGGGGGGGGGAACTACAATGAGCAGTTCTTC. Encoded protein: CASSLGGGNYNEQFF.

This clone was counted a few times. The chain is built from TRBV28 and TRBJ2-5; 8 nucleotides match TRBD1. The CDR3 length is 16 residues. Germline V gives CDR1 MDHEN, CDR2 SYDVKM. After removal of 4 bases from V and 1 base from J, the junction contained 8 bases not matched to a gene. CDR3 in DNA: TGTGCCAGCAGTTCATCCGACAGGGGACGCCAAGAGACCCAGTACTTC. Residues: CASSSSDRGRQETQYF. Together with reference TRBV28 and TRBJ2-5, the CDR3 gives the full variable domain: DVKVTQSSRYLVKRTGEKVFLECVQDMDHENMFWYRQDPGLGLRLIYFSYDVKMKEKGDIPEGYSVSREKKERFSLILESASTNQTSMYLCASSSSDRGRQETQYFGPGTRLLVL.

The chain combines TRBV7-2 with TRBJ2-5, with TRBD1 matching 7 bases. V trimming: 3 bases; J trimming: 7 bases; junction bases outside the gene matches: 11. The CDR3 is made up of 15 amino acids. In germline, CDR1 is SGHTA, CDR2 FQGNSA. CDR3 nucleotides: TGTGCCAGCAGCTTGAAGGGGGCGAAGTTAGGGACCCAGTACTTC. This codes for CASSLKGAKLGTQYF.